The next 11 T cell receptor beta chains were all read from a single sample in a study of cytomegalovirus exposure and HLA in healthy donors. Assay used: immunoSEQ multiplex PCR; TCRdb lists only in-frame clones, some missing. The sample yields hundreds of thousands of clones, over 75% seen once. Sequencing input: PBMCs. The receptors derive from a man aged 18 to 30 in good health and CMV-seropositive.

The chain uses TRBV13 and TRBJ1-1; D uncertain. In germline, CDR1 is PRHDT, CDR2 FYEKMQ (reference sequence). This CDR3 is built from 11 residues. Trimming took off 3 bases at V and 4 bases at J, with 3 bases between the two ends. In DNA, the CDR3 is TGTGCCAGCAGCTTCAGCACTGAAGCTTTCTTT. Protein sequence: CASSFSTEAFF. The complete variable domain, with remaining parts taken from reference TRBV13 and TRBJ1-1, reads AAGVIQSPRHLIKEKRETATLKCYPIPRHDTVYWYQQGPGQDPQFLISFYEKMQSDKGSIPDRFSAQQFSDYHSELNMSSLELGDSALYFCASSFSTEAFFGQGTRLTVV.

This clone was picked up one time. This chain joins TRBV15 and TRBJ2-5, with 11 nucleotides matching TRBD2. The CDR3 runs 17 residues. Trimming removed 5 bases from V and 2 bases from J; junction bases left unmatched: 10. Looked up from germline, CDR1 is LNHNV and CDR2 is YYDKDF (reference sequence). The CDR3 here is CATSSRISGREQETQYF. Here the CDR3 DNA reads TGTGCCACCAGCTCCCGGATTAGCGGGAGGGAACAAGAGACCCAGTACTTC.

This clone showed up just a few times. The chain employs TRBV4-2 and TRBJ1-5, with D possibly matching TRBD1 (5 bases). V lost 3 bases and J lost 6, with 9 bases in between. Germline-derived CDR1 and CDR2 are LGHNA and YNFKEQ. The CDR3 contains 13 residues. CDR3 loop: CASSQGLVQPQHF. The CDR3 DNA reads as TGTGCCAGCAGCCAGGGGCTGGTTCAGCCCCAGCATTTT.

The chain has TRBV5-1 and TRBJ2-5, with a possible D match to TRBD2 (7 bases). In germline, CDR1 is SGHRS, CDR2 YFSETQ. Trimming left V 1 base short and J 1 base short, with 14 bases between. CDR3 length: 16 residues. Here the CDR3 reads CASSLQPGGLQETQYF. In nucleotides, the CDR3 is TGCGCCAGCAGCTTGCAACCCGGGGGGCTCCAAGAGACCCAGTACTTC.

The chain recombines TRBV5-1 with TRBJ1-4; D unclear. In germline, CDR1 is SGHRS, CDR2 YFSETQ. This CDR3 comprises 14 residues. Deletions cut 4 bases from V and 5 bases from J, with 12 bases between. This CDR3 is CASSPGRRNEKLFF. CDR3 DNA: TGCGCCAGCAGCCCCGGACGGCGGAATGAAAAACTGTTTTTT.

The chain is built from TRBV5-1 and TRBJ2-7, with no clear D. Germline V CDR1 and CDR2: SGHRS, YFSETQ. CDR3 length equals 15 residues. The V end was cut by 0 bases, the J end by 2 bases, with 12 bases between. CDR3 sequence: CASSLGRPETYEQYF. In DNA, the CDR3 is TGCGCCAGCAGCTTGGGAAGGCCCGAAACCTACGAGCAGTACTTC.

The CDR3 loop is CSVEGGGVYQETQYF. The CDR3 nucleotides are TGCAGCGTTGAGGGAGGGGGTGTTTACCAAGAGACCCAGTACTTC. V gene TRBV29-1 combines with J gene TRBJ2-5; possibly TRBD2 for D (7 bases). Germline V gene data show CDR1 as SQVTM and CDR2 as ANQGSEA. This CDR3 comprises 15 residues. Trimming removed 3 bases at V and 0 bases at J, with 14 bases between.

The rearrangement uses TRBV5-6 and TRBJ2-7; perhaps TRBD1 as D (6 bases). CDR3 length equals 14 residues. Germline V lookup: CDR1 SGHDT, CDR2 YYEEEE. Trimming removed 4 bases from V and 2 bases from J, with 13 bases in between. The CDR3 loop reads CASSLGDITYEQYF. In nucleotides, the CDR3 is TGTGCCAGCAGCCTCGGGGACATAACCTACGAGCAGTACTTC.

The gene calls are TRBV6-5 and TRBJ2-3; D may be TRBD1 (5 bases). V dropped 1 base and J dropped 1 base, with 9 bases sitting between them. This CDR3 region has 15 residues. CDR1 is MNHEY, CDR2 SVGAGI, per germline. CDR3 region: CASSYLDRRTDTQYF. The CDR3 DNA reads as TGTGCCAGCAGTTACTTAGACAGACGCACAGATACGCAGTATTTT.

The rearrangement uses TRBV7-2 and TRBJ2-5, with D perhaps given as TRBD1 or TRBD2 (5 bases each). V lost 1 base and J 5 bases, leaving 8 bases between the germline ends. Germline CDR1 and CDR2: SGHTA and FQGNSA. CDR3 length: 13 amino acids. The CDR3 region is CASSLGEGETQYF. The DNA for the CDR3 is TGTGCCAGCAGCTTAGGAGAGGGGGAGACCCAGTACTTC.

The chain has TRBV14 and TRBJ2-7, with D hard to call. The CDR3 spans 11 residues. Germline loops: CDR1 SGHDN, CDR2 FVKESK. The V and J ends lost 5 bases and 2 bases respectively, with 4 bases between them. CDR3 DNA sequence: TGTGCCAGCAGCGCAGCCTACGAGCAGTACTTC. Its protein product is CASSAAYEQYF.